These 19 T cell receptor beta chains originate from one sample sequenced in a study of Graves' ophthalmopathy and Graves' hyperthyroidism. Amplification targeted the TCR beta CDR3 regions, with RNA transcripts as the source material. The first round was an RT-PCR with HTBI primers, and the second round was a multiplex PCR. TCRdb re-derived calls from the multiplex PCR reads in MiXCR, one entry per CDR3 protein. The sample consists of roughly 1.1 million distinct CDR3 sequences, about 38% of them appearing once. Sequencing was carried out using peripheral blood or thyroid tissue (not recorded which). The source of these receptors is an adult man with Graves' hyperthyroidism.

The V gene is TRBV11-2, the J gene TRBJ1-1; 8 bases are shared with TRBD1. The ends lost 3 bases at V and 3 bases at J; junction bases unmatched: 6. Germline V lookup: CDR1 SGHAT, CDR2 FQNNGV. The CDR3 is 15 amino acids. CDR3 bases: TGTGCCAGCAGCTTCCAGGGGGCTTTGTACACTGAAGCTTTCTTT. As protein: CASSFQGALYTEAFF.

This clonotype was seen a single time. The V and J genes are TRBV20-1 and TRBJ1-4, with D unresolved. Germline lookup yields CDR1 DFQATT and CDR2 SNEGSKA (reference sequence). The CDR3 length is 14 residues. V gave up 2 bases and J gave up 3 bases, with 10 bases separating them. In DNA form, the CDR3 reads TGCAGTGCTAGAAGGAGGGCCCCTAATGAAAAACTGTTTTTT. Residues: CSARRRAPNEKLFF.

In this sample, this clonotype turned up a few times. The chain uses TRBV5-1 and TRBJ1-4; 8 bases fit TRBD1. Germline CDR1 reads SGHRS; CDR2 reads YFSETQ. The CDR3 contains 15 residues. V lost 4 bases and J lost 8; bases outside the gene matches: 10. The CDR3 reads CASSPTDRVLEKLFF. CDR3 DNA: TGCGCCAGCAGCCCTACGGACAGGGTTTTAGAAAAACTGTTTTTT.

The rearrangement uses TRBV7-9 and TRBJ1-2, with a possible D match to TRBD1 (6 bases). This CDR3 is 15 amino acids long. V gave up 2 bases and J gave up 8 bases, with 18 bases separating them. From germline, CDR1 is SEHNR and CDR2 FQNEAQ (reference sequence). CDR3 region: CASSLFPGTSTGYTF. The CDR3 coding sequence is TGTGCCAGCAGCTTATTCCCCGGGACATCAACCGGCTACACCTTC.

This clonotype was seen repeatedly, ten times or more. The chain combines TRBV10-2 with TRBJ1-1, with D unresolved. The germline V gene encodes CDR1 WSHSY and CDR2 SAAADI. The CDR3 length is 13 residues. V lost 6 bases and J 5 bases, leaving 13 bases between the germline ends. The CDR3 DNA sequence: TGCGCCAGCAGCTCGAGGGTTGGGACTGAAGCTTTCTTT. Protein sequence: CASSSRVGTEAFF.

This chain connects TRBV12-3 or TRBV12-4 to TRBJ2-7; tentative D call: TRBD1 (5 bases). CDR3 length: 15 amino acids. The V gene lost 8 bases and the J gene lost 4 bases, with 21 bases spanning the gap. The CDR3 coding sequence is TGTGCCAGCTCACCAGGAGTAGGGGCAGGGTACGAGCAGTACTTC. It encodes CASSPGVGAGYEQYF.

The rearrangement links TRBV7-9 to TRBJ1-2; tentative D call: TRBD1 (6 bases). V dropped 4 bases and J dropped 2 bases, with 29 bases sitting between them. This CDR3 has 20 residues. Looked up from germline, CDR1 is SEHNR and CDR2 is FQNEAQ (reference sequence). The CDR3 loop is CASSSSTRSNRERNNYGYTF. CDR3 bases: TGTGCCAGCAGCTCCTCAACTCGATCTAACAGGGAAAGAAACAACTATGGCTACACCTTC.

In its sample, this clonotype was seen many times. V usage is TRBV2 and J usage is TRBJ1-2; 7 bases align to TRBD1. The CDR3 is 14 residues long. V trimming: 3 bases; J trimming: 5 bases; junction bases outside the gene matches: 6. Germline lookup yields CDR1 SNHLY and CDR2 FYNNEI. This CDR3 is CASSEQGQTYGYTF. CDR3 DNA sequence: TGTGCCAGCAGTGAGCAGGGACAGACATATGGCTACACCTTC.

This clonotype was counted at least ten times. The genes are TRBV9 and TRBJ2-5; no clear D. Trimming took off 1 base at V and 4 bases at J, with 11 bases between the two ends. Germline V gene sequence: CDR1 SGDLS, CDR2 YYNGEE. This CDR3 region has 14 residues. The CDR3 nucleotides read TGTGCCAGCAGCGTACCCGGGTTGGGAGAGACCCAGTACTTC. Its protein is CASSVPGLGETQYF.

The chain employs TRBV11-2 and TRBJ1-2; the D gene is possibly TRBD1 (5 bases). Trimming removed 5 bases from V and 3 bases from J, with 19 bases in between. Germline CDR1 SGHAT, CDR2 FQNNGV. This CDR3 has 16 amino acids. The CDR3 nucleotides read TGTGCCAGCAGCGTCACGGGACGGGTGGTTGACTATGGCTACACCTTC. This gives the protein CASSVTGRVVDYGYTF.

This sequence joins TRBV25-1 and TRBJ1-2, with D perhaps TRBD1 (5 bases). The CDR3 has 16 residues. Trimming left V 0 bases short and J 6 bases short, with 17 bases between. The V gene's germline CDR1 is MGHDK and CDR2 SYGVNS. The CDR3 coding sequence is TGTGCCAGCAGTGAATACAACACAGACAGAGATCATGGCTACACCTTC. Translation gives CASSEYNTDRDHGYTF.

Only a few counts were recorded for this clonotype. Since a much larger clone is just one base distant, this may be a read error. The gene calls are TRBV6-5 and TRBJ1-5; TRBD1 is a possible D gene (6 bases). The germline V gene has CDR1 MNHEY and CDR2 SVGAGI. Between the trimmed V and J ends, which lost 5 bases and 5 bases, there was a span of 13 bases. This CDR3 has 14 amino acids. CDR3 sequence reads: CASSDKQGHQPQHF. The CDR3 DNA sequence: TGTGCCAGCAGTGATAAACAGGGCCATCAGCCCCAGCATTTT.

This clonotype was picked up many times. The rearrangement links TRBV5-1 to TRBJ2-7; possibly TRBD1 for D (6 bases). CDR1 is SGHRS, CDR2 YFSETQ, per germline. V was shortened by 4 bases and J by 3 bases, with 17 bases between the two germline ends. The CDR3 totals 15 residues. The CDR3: CASSPNRVGVYEQYF. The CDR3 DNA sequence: TGCGCCAGCAGCCCGAACAGGGTTGGAGTCTACGAGCAGTACTTC.

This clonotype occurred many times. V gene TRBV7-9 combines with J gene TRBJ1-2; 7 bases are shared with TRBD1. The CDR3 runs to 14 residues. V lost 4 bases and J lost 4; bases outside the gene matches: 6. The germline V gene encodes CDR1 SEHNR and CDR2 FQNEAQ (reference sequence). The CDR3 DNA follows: TGTGCCAGCAGCTCACTACAGGGGATCTATGGCTACACCTTC. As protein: CASSSLQGIYGYTF.

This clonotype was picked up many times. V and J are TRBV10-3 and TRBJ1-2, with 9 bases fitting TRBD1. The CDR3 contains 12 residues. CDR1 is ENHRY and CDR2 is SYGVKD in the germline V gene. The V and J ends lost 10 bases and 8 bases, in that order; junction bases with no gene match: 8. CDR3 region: CATHPGQGGYTF. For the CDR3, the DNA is TGTGCCACTCACCCGGGACAGGGAGGCTACACCTTC.

CDR3 in DNA: TGTGCCAGCAGCTTAGGATCAGGGAGTATCCAAAGCTACGAGCAGTACTTC. Translating gives CASSLGSGSIQSYEQYF. The chain carries TRBV11-2 and TRBJ2-7; D possibly matches TRBD1 or TRBD2 (5 bases each). The ends were cut back, 1 base at V and 3 bases at J, with 19 bases in the middle. This CDR3 region has 17 residues. Per the germline V gene, CDR1 is SGHAT and CDR2 is FQNNGV.

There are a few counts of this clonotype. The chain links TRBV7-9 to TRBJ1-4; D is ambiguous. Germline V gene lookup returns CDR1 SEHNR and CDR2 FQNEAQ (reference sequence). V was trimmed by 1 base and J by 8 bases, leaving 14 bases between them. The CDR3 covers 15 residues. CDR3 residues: CASSLVGRREEKLFF. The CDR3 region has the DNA TGTGCCAGCAGCTTAGTCGGCCGTCGGGAGGAAAAACTGTTTTTT.

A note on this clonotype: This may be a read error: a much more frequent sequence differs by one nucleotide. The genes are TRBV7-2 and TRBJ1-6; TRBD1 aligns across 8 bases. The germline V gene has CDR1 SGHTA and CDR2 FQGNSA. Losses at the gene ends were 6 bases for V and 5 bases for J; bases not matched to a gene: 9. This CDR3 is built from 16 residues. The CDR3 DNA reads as TGTGCCAGCAGTAGGGACAGGTGGTCACATAATTCACCCCTCCACTTT. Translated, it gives CASSRDRWSHNSPLHF.

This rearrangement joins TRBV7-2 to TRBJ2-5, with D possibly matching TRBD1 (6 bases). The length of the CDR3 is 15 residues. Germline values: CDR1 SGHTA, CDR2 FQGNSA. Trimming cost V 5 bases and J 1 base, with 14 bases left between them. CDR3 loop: CASSPGAGFQETQYF. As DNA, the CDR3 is TGTGCCAGCAGCCCAGGGGCGGGTTTCCAAGAGACCCAGTACTTC. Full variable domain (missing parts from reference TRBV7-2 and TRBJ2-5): GAGVSQSPSNKVTEKGKDVELRCDPISGHTALYWYRQSLGQGLEFLIYFQGNSAPDKSGLPSDRFSAERTGGSVSTLTIQRTQQEDSAVYLCASSPGAGFQETQYFGPGTRLLVL.